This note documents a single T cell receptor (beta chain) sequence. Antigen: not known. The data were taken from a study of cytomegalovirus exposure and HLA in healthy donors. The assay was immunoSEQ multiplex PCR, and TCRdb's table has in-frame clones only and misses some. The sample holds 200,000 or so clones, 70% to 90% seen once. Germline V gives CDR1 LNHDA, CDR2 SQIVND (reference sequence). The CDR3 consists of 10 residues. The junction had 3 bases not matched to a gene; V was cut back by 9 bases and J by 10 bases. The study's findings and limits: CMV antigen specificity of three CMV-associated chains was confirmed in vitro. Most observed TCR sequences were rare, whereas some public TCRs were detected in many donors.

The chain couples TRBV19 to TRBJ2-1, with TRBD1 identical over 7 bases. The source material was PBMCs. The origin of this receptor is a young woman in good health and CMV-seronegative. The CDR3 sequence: CARTGNEQFF. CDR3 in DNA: TGTGCCAGGACAGGGAACGAGCAGTTCTTC.